These T cell receptor beta chains were read from a single sample in a study of OX40 agonist ivuxolimab in advanced cancers. The assay was immunoSEQ multiplex PCR, and TCRdb's table has in-frame clones only and misses some. The table records about 77,000 clones, roughly 91% of them present only once. Sequencing was performed on CD4+ or CD8+ T cells sorted from blood, taken in a trial of the OX40 agonist ivuxolimab. The receptor set was obtained from an adult with an advanced solid tumor such as melanoma, head and neck, liver or kidney cancer. Each CDR3 is given with its conserved first and last residue. The D gene is left open where the match is weak. Size is omitted from some rows. Given values are once, few, many or a class for expanded clones.

j_call,clone_size,d_call,cdr3_length,v_call,cdr3_nt,cdr3_aa
TRBJ1-1,-,-,13,TRBV7-9,TGTGCCAGCAGCTTTGGGGGTAGCACTGAAGCTTTCTTT,CASSFGGSTEAFF
TRBJ2-7,-,-,11,TRBV2,TGTGCCAGCACTCGGGAATACGAGCAGTACTTC,CASTREYEQYF
TRBJ1-5,-,TRBD1,18,TRBV7-3,TGTGCCAGCAGCTCCCGGGACAGGGGTTTTGTCAGCAATCAGCCCCAGCATTTT,CASSSRDRGFVSNQPQHF
TRBJ1-3,-,-,14,TRBV28,TGTGCCAGCAGTTTGGTTAACTCTGGAAACACCATATATTTT,CASSLVNSGNTIYF
TRBJ1-1,-,-,11,TRBV7-2,TGTGCCAGCAGCTTGGGCACTGAAGCTTTCTTT,CASSLGTEAFF
TRBJ2-1,-,-,15,TRBV19,TGTGCCAGTTCCCCGCCGACAGGAACCTACAATGAGCAGTTCTTC,CASSPPTGTYNEQFF
TRBJ1-5,-,TRBD1,15,TRBV6-5,TGTGCCAGCACGTGGACAGGGGGCGCAGGTCAGCCCCAGCATTTT,CASTWTGGAGQPQHF
TRBJ2-7,-,TRBD2,16,TRBV4-1,TGCGCCAGCAGCCAATCTCCCGGGACTAGCGGGAACGAGCAGTACTTC,CASSQSPGTSGNEQYF
TRBJ2-3,-,-,12,TRBV5-1,TGCGCCAGCAGCTTGGAGGGGTATACGCAGTATTTT,CASSLEGYTQYF
TRBJ2-4,-,-,13,TRBV27,TGTGCCAGCAGTTCTCGGGTGGCGGGCATTCAGTACTTC,CASSSRVAGIQYF
TRBJ2-3,-,TRBD1,17,TRBV29-1,TGCAGCGTTGCGCCCGGGACAGGGGGCGCTGGGGCAGATACGCAGTATTTT,CSVAPGTGGAGADTQYF
TRBJ2-1,-,TRBD2,15,TRBV27,TGTGCCAGCAGCAAGACTAGCGGGAACACGAATGAGCAGTTCTTC,CASSKTSGNTNEQFF
TRBJ1-2,-,TRBD1,16,TRBV18,TGTGCCAGCTCACCACCGGGACAGGGAGGAAACTATGGCTACACCTTC,CASSPPGQGGNYGYTF
TRBJ1-5,-,-,11,TRBV28,TGTGCCAGCAGCCTTAATCAGCCCCAGCATTTT,CASSLNQPQHF
TRBJ2-5,-,-,15,TRBV5-4,TGTGCCAGCAGCCTTGCAGAAGGGTTTGGGGAGACCCAGTACTTC,CASSLAEGFGETQYF
TRBJ1-3,-,-,15,TRBV5-1,TGCGCCAGCTCCCCGGACGGCGCAATGGGAAACACCATATATTTT,CASSPDGAMGNTIYF
TRBJ1-2,once,TRBD1,14,TRBV5-1,TGCGCCAGCAGCTTGGGACAGGGACCCTATGGCTACACCTTC,CASSLGQGPYGYTF
TRBJ2-3,-,-,12,TRBV7-6,TGTGCCAGCAGCTTAGCTTATTCCCAGCAGTATTTT,CASSLAYSQQYF
TRBJ2-7,-,-,14,TRBV6-1,TGTGCCAGCAGTGAAATGACTAGTCCAGCCGAGCAGTACTTC,CASSEMTSPAEQYF
TRBJ1-6,-,-,15,TRBV28,TGTGCCAGCAGTTTAACTCGCCTGTATCATTCACCCCTCCACTTT,CASSLTRLYHSPLHF
TRBJ2-3,-,TRBD2,18,TRBV10-3,TGTGCCATCAGTGAGCCCCGAGGCGGGCGGGGGATCGCAGATACGCAGTATTTT,CAISEPRGGRGIADTQYF
TRBJ2-1,-,TRBD2,17,TRBV4-1,TGCGCCAGCAGCCAAGGAGGTCTAGCGGGCTCCTACAATGAGCAGTTCTTC,CASSQGGLAGSYNEQFF
TRBJ1-1,-,-,13,TRBV18,TGTGCCAGCTCACCACGGGCGAACACTGAAGCTTTCTTT,CASSPRANTEAFF
TRBJ2-5,-,TRBD2,14,TRBV29-1,TGCAGCGTACTCCGGGAGGGTACGGAAGAGACCCAGTACTTC,CSVLREGTEETQYF
TRBJ2-7,once,-,14,TRBV30,TGTGCCTGGAGTAGGGGAACGGGGACCTACGAGCAGTACTTC,CAWSRGTGTYEQYF
TRBJ2-1,-,-,13,TRBV11-2,TGTGCCAGCAGCCCCCCCCTGATTTATGAGCAGTTCTTC,CASSPPLIYEQFF
TRBJ1-4,-,TRBD1,16,TRBV2,TGTGCCACCGGGACAGGGAGTGGTGGGCCTAATGAAAAACTGTTTTTT,CATGTGSGGPNEKLFF
TRBJ2-7,few,TRBD1,15,TRBV5-4,TGTGCCAGCAGCTCGGCCGGGACAGGGTCCTACGAGCAGTACTTC,CASSSAGTGSYEQYF
TRBJ1-3,-,-,15,TRBV5-1,TGCGGACTCTCCAGGGTCAGGCGATCTGGAAACACCATATATTTT,CGLSRVRRSGNTIYF
TRBJ1-6,-,-,16,TRBV19,TGTGCCAGTAGTTCCCCGGGTGTCGGACGAAATTCACCCCTCCACTTT,CASSSPGVGRNSPLHF
TRBJ1-1,few,-,12,TRBV5-5,TGTGCCAGCAGCTTGTCCAGGGGTGAAGCTTTCTTT,CASSLSRGEAFF
TRBJ2-5,-,-,12,TRBV5-1,TGCGCCAGCAGCTTGAGGCAAGAGACCCAGTACTTC,CASSLRQETQYF
TRBJ1-2,-,-,15,TRBV6-5,TGTGCCAGCAGGACCGGGACGGCAGCTAACTATGGCTACACCTTC,CASRTGTAANYGYTF
TRBJ1-5,few,TRBD1,13,TRBV5-1,TGCGCCAGCAGCCAGACAGGGTGGGAGCCCCAGCATTTT,CASSQTGWEPQHF
TRBJ1-2,once,TRBD1,13,TRBV29-1,TGCAGTTCAAGCCCGACAGGGTTGACTGGCTACACCTTC,CSSSPTGLTGYTF
TRBJ1-6,-,-,13,TRBV30,TGTGCCTGGGACTTGGGGGATAATTCACCCCTCCACTTT,CAWDLGDNSPLHF
TRBJ1-1,-,-,14,TRBV18,TGTGCCAGCTCACCACCGAGTGGAGGCACTGAAGCTTTCTTT,CASSPPSGGTEAFF
TRBJ2-4,once,-,14,TRBV4-3,TGCGCCAGCAGCCAAGATTGGGGGGCGTACATTCAGTACTTC,CASSQDWGAYIQYF
TRBJ2-3,-,-,15,TRBV2,TGTGCCAGCAGCCCGAATAGGGCTTTGATGGATACGCAGTATTTT,CASSPNRALMDTQYF
TRBJ1-1,-,TRBD1,15,TRBV4-3,TGCGCCAGCAGCCAAGAAACAGGGGTTCGGACTGAAGCTTTCTTT,CASSQETGVRTEAFF
TRBJ2-5,-,TRBD2,16,TRBV6-1,TGTGCCAGCAGTGAGCGACTAGCGGGGATATACGAGACCCAGTACTTC,CASSERLAGIYETQYF
TRBJ1-3,-,-,15,TRBV27,TGTGCCCGCCCCCCGGGGCCGTACTCTGGAAACACCATATATTTT,CARPPGPYSGNTIYF
TRBJ2-7,-,-,12,TRBV2,TGTGCCAGCAGCCGGGACTTTCCCGAGCAGTACTTC,CASSRDFPEQYF
TRBJ2-3,-,-,12,TRBV19,TGTGCCAGTAGTATCGAGCCAGGTACGCAGTATTTT,CASSIEPGTQYF
TRBJ1-1,few,-,13,TRBV30,TGTGCCTGGAGTCTCGGACAGCCCACTGAAGCTTTCTTT,CAWSLGQPTEAFF
TRBJ2-6,-,-,16,TRBV5-4,TGTGCCAGCAGCTCAGAAAGGGTTTCTGGGGCCAACGTCCTGACTTTC,CASSSERVSGANVLTF
TRBJ1-6,-,TRBD1,14,TRBV6-5,TGTGCCAGCCGGATTGGACAGGGAATTTCACCCCTCCACTTT,CASRIGQGISPLHF
TRBJ1-1,-,TRBD1,14,TRBV6-1,TGTGCCAGCAGTGAAGGGACAGGGGGATTAAAAGCTTTCTTT,CASSEGTGGLKAFF
TRBJ2-1,-,-,15,TRBV5-4,TGTGCCAGCAGCCCCTTTCGGGGGGCTTACAATGAGCAGTTCTTC,CASSPFRGAYNEQFF
TRBJ2-2,-,-,15,TRBV30,TGTGCCTGGAGTCCTTGGGGCGGGAACACCGGGGAGCTGTTTTTT,CAWSPWGGNTGELFF
TRBJ1-1,-,-,12,TRBV5-1,TGCGCCAGCAGCTTGGGCGGGCGTGAAGCTTTCTTT,CASSLGGREAFF
TRBJ2-7,-,-,14,TRBV21-1,TGTGCCAGCAGCAGACGGACAGGGGGCCACGAGCAGTACTTC,CASSRRTGGHEQYF
TRBJ2-1,once,TRBD1,17,TRBV10-3,TGTGCCATCAGTCCCCACGACAGGGTGAGCTCCTACAATGAGCAGTTCTTC,CAISPHDRVSSYNEQFF
TRBJ1-2,-,-,14,TRBV7-9,TGTGCCAGCAGCACAATGACTAATGGCTATGGCTACACCTTC,CASSTMTNGYGYTF
TRBJ2-7,-,-,14,TRBV5-1,TGCGCCAGCAGCTTGAGTCAGGAGTACAACGAGCAGTACTTC,CASSLSQEYNEQYF